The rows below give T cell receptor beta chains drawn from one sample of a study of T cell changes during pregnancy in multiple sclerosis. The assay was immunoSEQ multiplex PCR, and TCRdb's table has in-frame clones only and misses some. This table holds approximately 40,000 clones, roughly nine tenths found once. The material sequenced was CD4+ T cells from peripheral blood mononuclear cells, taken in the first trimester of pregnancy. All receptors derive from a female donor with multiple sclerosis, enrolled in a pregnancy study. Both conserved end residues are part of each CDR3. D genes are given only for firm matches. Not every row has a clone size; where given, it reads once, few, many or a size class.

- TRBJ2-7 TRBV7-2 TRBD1 CASSFDRGSSYEQYF TGTGCCAGCAGCTTCGACAGGGGGAGCTCCTACGAGCAGTACTTC
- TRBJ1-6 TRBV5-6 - CASSLVTGSPLHF TGTGCCAGCAGCTTGGTCACAGGATCACCCCTCCACTTT
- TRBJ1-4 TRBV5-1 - CASSFSGAYEKLFF TGCGCCAGCAGCTTCTCAGGGGCTTACGAAAAACTGTTTTTT
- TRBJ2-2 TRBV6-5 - CASSSGYAGELFF TGTGCCAGCAGTTCGGGTTACGCCGGGGAGCTGTTTTTT
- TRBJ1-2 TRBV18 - CASSPPAQPYGYTF TGTGCCAGCTCACCTCCCGCACAACCCTATGGCTACACCTTC
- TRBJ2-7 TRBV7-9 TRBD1 CASSPQGANYEQYF TGTGCCAGCAGCCCCCAGGGGGCGAATTACGAGCAGTACTTC
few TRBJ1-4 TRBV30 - CAWRLPSNEKLFF TGTGCCTGGAGGTTACCGAGTAATGAAAAACTGTTTTTT
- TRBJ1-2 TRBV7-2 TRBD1 CASSLHPPGQRPNYGYTF TGTGCCAGCAGCTTACACCCCCCGGGACAGCGTCCGAACTATGGCTACACCTTC
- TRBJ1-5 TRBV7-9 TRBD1 CASSSDRGHHQPQHF TGTGCCAGCAGCTCGGACAGGGGGCATCATCAGCCCCAGCATTTT
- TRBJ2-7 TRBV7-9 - CASSLGGLGQGGYEQYF TGTGCCAGCAGCTTAGGAGGATTGGGGCAGGGGGGTTACGAGCAGTACTTC
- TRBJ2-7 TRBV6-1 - CASSAKRSSYEQYF TGTGCCAGCAGTGCAAAAAGGAGCTCCTACGAGCAGTACTTC
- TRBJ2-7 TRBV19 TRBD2 CASTDSPLTSGGYEQYF TGTGCCAGTACGGATAGTCCCCTAACTAGCGGGGGATACGAGCAGTACTTC
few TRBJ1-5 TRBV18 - CASSPSTGSNQPQHF TGTGCCAGCTCACCGTCGACAGGAAGCAATCAGCCCCAGCATTTT
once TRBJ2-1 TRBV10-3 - CAISWSSYNEQFF TGTGCCATCAGTTGGAGCTCCTACAATGAGCAGTTCTTC
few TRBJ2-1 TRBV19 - CASHRASTNNEQFF TGTGCCAGCCACCGCGCGTCCACCAACAATGAGCAGTTCTTC
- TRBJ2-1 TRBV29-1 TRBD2 CSVDGLAGNEQFF TGCAGCGTTGACGGGCTAGCGGGCAATGAGCAGTTCTTC
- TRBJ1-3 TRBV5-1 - CASSRWDTISSGNTIYF TGCGCCAGCAGCCGATGGGACACGATTTCCTCTGGAAACACCATATATTTT
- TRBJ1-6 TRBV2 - CASSKQGWQNSPLHF TGTGCCAGCAGTAAACAGGGTTGGCAGAATTCACCCCTCCACTTT
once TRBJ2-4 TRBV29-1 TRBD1 CSVERQGRSNIQYF TGCAGCGTTGAACGACAGGGACGGTCGAACATTCAGTACTTC
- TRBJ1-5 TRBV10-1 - CASSEPILDSDQPQHF TGCGCCAGCAGTGAGCCAATCTTAGACTCAGATCAGCCCCAGCATTTT
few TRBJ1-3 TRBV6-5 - CASTRTVSGNTIYF TGTGCCAGCACCCGGACAGTCTCTGGAAACACCATATATTTT
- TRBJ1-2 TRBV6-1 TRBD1 CASSQKTGNYGYTF TGTGCCAGCAGCCAAAAGACAGGGAACTATGGCTACACCTTC
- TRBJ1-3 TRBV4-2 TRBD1 CASSQDWTGSGNTIYF TGTGCCAGCAGCCAAGACTGGACAGGCTCTGGAAACACCATATATTTT
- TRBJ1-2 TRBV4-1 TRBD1 CASSQDTGTAYGYTF TGCGCCAGCAGCCAAGATACCGGGACAGCCTATGGCTACACCTTC
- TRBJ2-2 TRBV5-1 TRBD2 CASSLDSSGRTGELFF TGCGCCAGCAGCTTGGATTCTAGCGGGAGAACCGGGGAGCTGTTTTTT
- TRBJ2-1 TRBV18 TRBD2 CASSPVGTSGIYNEQFF TGTGCCAGCTCACCAGTGGGGACTAGCGGGATATACAATGAGCAGTTCTTC
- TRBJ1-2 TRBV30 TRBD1 CASTYRGLGYTF TGTGCCTCCACCTACAGGGGGCTGGGCTACACCTTC
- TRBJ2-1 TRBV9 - CASSDPQGADLEQFF TGTGCCAGCAGCGACCCACAGGGCGCTGATTTGGAGCAGTTCTTC
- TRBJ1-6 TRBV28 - CASGWASYNSPLHF TGTGCCAGCGGCTGGGCGTCCTATAATTCACCCCTCCACTTT
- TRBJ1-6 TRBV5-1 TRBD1 CASSPDRANSPLHF TGCGCCAGCAGCCCGGACAGGGCTAATTCACCCCTCCACTTT
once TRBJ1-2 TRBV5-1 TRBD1 CASSLDRGFFGYTF TGCGCCAGCAGCTTGGACAGGGGGTTTTTTGGCTACACCTTC
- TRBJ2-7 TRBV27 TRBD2 CASSILAGGYEQYF TGTGCCAGCAGTATATTAGCGGGAGGGTACGAGCAGTACTTC